Sequencing of this T cell receptor (beta chain) was carried out in a study of quantifying T cell responses using KT2 cells (dated by TCRdb to about 2017). Concerning the study at large: RNA was DNase-treated and reverse transcribed with TCR alpha and beta constant-region primers, mostly using SuperScript III. Under optimum conditions, the T4 ligation step was estimated to exceed 8% efficiency. To avoid over-amplification, PCR2 was carried out as a SYBR Green qPCR and halted once a predetermined fluorescence threshold was reached.

General conclusions and limits of the study: No side-by-side comparison of the pipeline with other TCR sequencing techniques was included in the study. A linear scaling of KT2 alpha and beta sequence counts with input KT2 cell number was observed over several orders of magnitude. At very high KT2 spike-in numbers, detection of KT2 sequences reached saturation. Even at the lowest spike-in tested, roughly one KT2 cell per 100,000 PBMC, KT2 sequences were still detected.

Library prep was done by UMI-ligation and nested PCR. A single-stranded oligonucleotide bearing the Illumina SP2 sequence and a UMI was ligated to the 3' end of the cDNA with T4 RNA ligase 1. PCR1 consisted of roughly 4 cycles (98 degrees C 15 s, 69 degrees C 30 s, 72 degrees C 40 s), and for the beta primer an equimolar mix of RC1.1 and RC1.2 was used to cover TRBC1 and TRBC2. Starting at PCR2, TCR alpha and beta chains were handled separately, and sample indices and Illumina adaptors were added. Placed after an 8-base spacer, the UMI was made up of 12 random nucleotides arranged as two hexamers with a spacer between them. Libraries were sequenced on an Illumina MiSeq with v2 2x251 paired-end chemistry, typically roughly twelve samples per run. PhiX DNA was added at roughly 5-7.5% to each sequencing library so that diversity was increased. In the paper's pipeline: The raw reads were converted into FASTQ with bcl2fastq and then demultiplexed by dual indices with Demultiplexor. V and J genes were assigned by Decombinator through tag matching that permitted a single base-pair mismatch. UMIs were used by Collapsinator to correct both sequencing errors and frequency errors caused by PCR heterogeneity. CDR3Translator converted Decombinator identifiers to nucleotide sequence, translated to amino acids, and extracted CDR3 using C- and N-terminal motifs. Each distinct KT2 TCR was counted as a cluster of KT2 sequences sharing one unique molecular identifier. The raw public data were reprocessed by TCRdb itself: fastp quality trimming at Q25, MiXCR clonotype calling, in-frame beta chains only. Rows with one shared CDR3 protein collapse into an entry with the most common genes and DNA. Clone size and V and J calls follow TCRdb, not the original study. This sample is represented by fewer than 50,000 distinct CDR3 sequences; around 10% of them were singletons. 8.5% to 12% of the sample is held by the ten biggest clonotypes.

Known numbers of KT2, a T cell clone whose TCR had been sequenced previously, were spiked into unfractionated PBMC to test the sensitivity and accuracy of the pipeline. A range of KT2-to-PBMC ratios was generated by mixing KT2 cells with a fixed number of PBMC. Regarding this clonotype: The antigen it binds to is not known. No clone much larger than this one lies a single base away; base qualities are absent.

CDR1 and CDR2 were assigned from the germline V gene (reference sequence) as LNHDA and SQIVND. V lost 1 base and J lost 0 bases, and the count of bases not matched to a germline gene is 2. Reading from cysteine to phenylalanine, the CDR3 counts 15 amino acids. CDR3 DNA is the only sequence kept; it has 45 bases, read in frame from the first base. The clonotype originates from a human donor. Here the chain combines TRBV19 and TRBJ2-5, and 7 junctional nucleotides match TRBD1. Specimen: PBMCs spiked with cells of the T cell clone KT2. In nucleotide form, the sequence is TGTGCCAGTAGTATAGGGGACAGAAACCAAGAGACCCAGTACTTC. Its protein product is CASSIGDRNQETQYF. Full variable domain (CDR3 extended with the reference TRBV19 and TRBJ2-5 proteins): DGGITQSPKYLFRKEGQNVTLSCEQNLNHDAMYWYRQDPGQGLRLIYYSQIVNDFQKGDIAEGYSVSREKKESFPLTVTSAQKNPTAFYLCASSIGDRNQETQYFGPGTRLLVL.